A selection of T cell receptor beta chains follows, all from one sample in a study of blood T cell repertoires in COVID-19. Libraries were prepared by immunoSEQ multiplex PCR; TCRdb keeps only in-frame clonotypes and omits some of them. The repertoire consists of 300,000 to 400,000 clones, with roughly 84% occurring once and the leading ten covering roughly 0.94%. The sample consisted of PBMCs or T cells enriched from blood (not recorded which). These receptors were obtained from a woman in her 30s who had recovered from COVID-19. Each CDR3 is given without its conserved first and last residue. The order of the fields is J gene, V gene, D gene, CDR3 protein. A D gene is named only where the DNA matches it firmly.

>TRBJ2-2|TRBV9|NA
ASSVEQGWNTGELF
>TRBJ2-1|TRBV19|NA
ASSIVWADQFSYNEQF
>TRBJ2-1|TRBV28|NA
ASSFVTILYNEQF
>TRBJ2-5|TRBV7-7|NA
ASSSGLGQETQY
>TRBJ1-4|TRBV28|NA
ASSQGGTNEKLF
>TRBJ2-3|TRBV6-4|NA
ASRRLGGGAGLADTQY
>TRBJ2-2|TRBV18|NA
ASSPPNRLSSNTGELF
>TRBJ2-3|TRBV6-4|NA
ASSALSGSPTDTQY
>TRBJ1-1|TRBV7-9|TRBD1
ASSSGQGSVTEAF
>TRBJ2-1|TRBV29-1|TRBD1
SVGDSKSSYNEQF
>TRBJ2-1|TRBV29-1|NA
SVKPSGYNEQF
>TRBJ1-2|TRBV7-9|NA
ASSLSPGDYGYT
>TRBJ2-5|TRBV5-1|TRBD2
ASSSSGGHPGETQY
>TRBJ2-3|TRBV10-3|TRBD2
AIHGGSGGPPPGDTQY
>TRBJ1-4|TRBV7-9|TRBD1
ASSFYGTGNEKLF
>TRBJ1-1|TRBV7-2|TRBD1
ASSQVTGTQSYTEAF
>TRBJ2-2|TRBV24-1|TRBD1
ATSDLPPTGGYTGELF